These 7 T cell receptor beta chains were all obtained from the same sample, sequenced in a study of blood T cell repertoires in COVID-19. Clones were sequenced by immunoSEQ multiplex PCR, and TCRdb holds only the in-frame ones, with some missing. The sample shows roughly 250,000 clones, 70% to 90% of them seen only once. The sequenced sample was peripheral blood. Receptors originate from a man aged 40-50 years with acute or convalescent COVID-19.

The chain links TRBV6-1 to TRBJ1-2, with 7 bases identical to TRBD1. The CDR3 is made up of 12 amino acids. J gave up 6 bases and V 7 bases, and 5 bases lay outside the gene matches. The V gene's germline CDR1 is MNHNS and CDR2 SASEGT. The CDR3 bases are TGTGCCAGCAACCGAGACAGGGATGGCTACACCTTC. It translates to CASNRDRDGYTF.

The CDR3 reads CASSLSGGATEQFF. CDR3 bases: TGTGCCAGCAGCTTAAGCGGGGGGGCAACTGAGCAGTTCTTC. V usage is TRBV7-3 and J usage is TRBJ2-1, with 9 bases fitting TRBD2. Germline-derived CDR1 and CDR2 are SGHTA and FQGTGA. The CDR3 spans 14 residues. V was clipped by 1 base and J by 9 bases; unmatched bases: 4.

The chain joins TRBV2 to TRBJ1-3; D is unclear. Per the germline V gene, CDR1 is SNHLY and CDR2 is FYNNEI. The CDR3 runs to 16 residues. V was trimmed by 8 bases and J by 0 bases, leaving 17 bases between them. CDR3 sequence (DNA): TGTGCCAGCGCTAGCGCAGGAGTAATCTCTGGAAACACCATATATTTT. It encodes CASASAGVISGNTIYF.

This clone came up once. This chain links TRBV6-2 or TRBV6-3 with TRBJ1-2, with 7 bases that match TRBD1. The germline gives CDR1 MNHEY, CDR2 SVGEGT. Losses at the gene ends were 2 bases for V and 0 bases for J; bases not matched to a gene: 9. The CDR3 length is 17 residues. The CDR3 DNA is TGTGCCAGCAGTTACGTCCGACAGGGAGCAGCTAACTATGGCTACACCTTC. This sequence encodes CASSYVRQGAANYGYTF.

This chain links TRBV5-8 with TRBJ2-3, with a possible D match to TRBD1 (5 bases). The CDR3 consists of 17 residues. The V gene's germline CDR1 is SGHTS and CDR2 YDEGEE. Trimming took off 0 bases at V and 0 bases at J, with 14 bases between the two ends. The CDR3 sequence: CASSLVGRQTSTDTQYF. CDR3 nucleotides: TGTGCCAGCAGCTTGGTTGGTCGACAGACTAGCACAGATACGCAGTATTTT.

A note on this clone: The junction differs from germline at one of its ends, possibly a read error. The chain couples TRBV6-1 to TRBJ2-7; D might be TRBD1 (6 bases). The CDR3 totals 15 residues. Germline CDR1 is MNHNS and CDR2 is SASEGT. The chain's CDR3 is CASREEGGSTYEQYF. CDR3 DNA sequence: TGTGCCAGCAGAGAAGAAGGGGGATCAACCTACGAGCAGTACTTC.

V and J are TRBV6-2 or TRBV6-3 and TRBJ2-3; possible D gene TRBD1, 5 bases. The V and J ends lost 2 bases and 2 bases respectively, with 17 bases between them. This CDR3 is 17 amino acids long. CDR1 MNHEY and CDR2 SVGEGT come from the germline V gene. This CDR3 is CASSYDRTAVFTDTQYF. The CDR3 bases are TGTGCCAGCAGTTACGACAGAACAGCCGTATTCACAGATACGCAGTATTTT.